The entry that follows covers one TCR beta chain sequence. Its target is not known. These data belong to a study of T cells after yellow fever vaccination. Study results and limitations: Reappearing after the booster were most of the clones from primary vaccination (about 95% CD4, around 88% CD8).

5'RACE template switching produced TCR cDNA carrying a universal primer site and UMIs. TCRdb used MiXCR to reprocess the 5' RACE reads, holding one entry per CDR3 protein. The sample consists of under 600,000 distinct CDR3 sequences, less than 15% of them appearing once. Germline assignment: CDR1 ENHRY and CDR2 SYGVKD. The CDR3 is 15 residues long. The junction had 13 bases not matched to a gene; V was cut back by 7 bases and J by 10 bases. This TCR was sampled from a man aged 25-40 years who received the YFV17D yellow fever vaccine. The J gene is TRBJ2-1, the V gene TRBV10-3; 10 nucleotides line up with TRBD2. The sequenced sample was PBMCs, obtained on the day of the yellow fever booster vaccination. The CDR3 nucleotides are TGTGCCATCATCGCAGCGGGAGGGCCCTTAGGGGAGCAGTTCTTC. Its translation: CAIIAAGGPLGEQFF.